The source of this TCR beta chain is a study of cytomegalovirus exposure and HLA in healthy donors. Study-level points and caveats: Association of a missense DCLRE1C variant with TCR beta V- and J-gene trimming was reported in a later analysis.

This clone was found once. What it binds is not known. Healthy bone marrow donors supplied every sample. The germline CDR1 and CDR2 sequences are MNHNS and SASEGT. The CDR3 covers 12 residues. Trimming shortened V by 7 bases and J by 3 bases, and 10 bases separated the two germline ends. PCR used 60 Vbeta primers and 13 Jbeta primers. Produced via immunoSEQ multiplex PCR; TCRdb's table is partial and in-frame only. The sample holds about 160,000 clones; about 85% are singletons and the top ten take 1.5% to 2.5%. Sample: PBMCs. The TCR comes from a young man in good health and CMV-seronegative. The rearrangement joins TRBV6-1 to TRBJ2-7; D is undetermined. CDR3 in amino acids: CASNRFRYEQYF. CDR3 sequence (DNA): TGTGCCAGCAACAGATTCCGCTACGAGCAGTACTTC.